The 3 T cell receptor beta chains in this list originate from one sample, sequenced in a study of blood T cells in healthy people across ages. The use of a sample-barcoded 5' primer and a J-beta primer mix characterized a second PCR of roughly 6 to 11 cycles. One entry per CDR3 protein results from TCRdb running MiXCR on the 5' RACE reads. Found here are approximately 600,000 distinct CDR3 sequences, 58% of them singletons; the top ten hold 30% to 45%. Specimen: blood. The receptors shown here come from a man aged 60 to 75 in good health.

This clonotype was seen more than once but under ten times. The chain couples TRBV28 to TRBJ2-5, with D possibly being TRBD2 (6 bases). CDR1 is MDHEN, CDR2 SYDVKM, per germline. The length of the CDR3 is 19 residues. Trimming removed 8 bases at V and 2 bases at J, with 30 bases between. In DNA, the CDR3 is TGTGCCAGCTCGGGGTGGGCTAGCGAAGGAAACCAACTTCAAGAGACCCAGTACTTC. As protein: CASSGWASEGNQLQETQYF.

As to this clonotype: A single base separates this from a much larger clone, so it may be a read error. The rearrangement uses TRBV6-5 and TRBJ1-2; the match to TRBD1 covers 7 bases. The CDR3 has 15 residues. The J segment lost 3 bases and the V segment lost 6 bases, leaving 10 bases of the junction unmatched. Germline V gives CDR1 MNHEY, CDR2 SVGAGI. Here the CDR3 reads CASRGQGVGDYGYTF. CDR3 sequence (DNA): TGTGCCAGCAGGGGCCAGGGGGTCGGTGACTATGGCTACACCTTC.

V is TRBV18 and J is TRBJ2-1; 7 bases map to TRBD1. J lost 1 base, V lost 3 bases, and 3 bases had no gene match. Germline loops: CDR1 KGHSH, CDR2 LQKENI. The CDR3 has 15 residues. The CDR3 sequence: CASSPSTGSYNEQFF. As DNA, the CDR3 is TGTGCCAGCTCACCGTCGACAGGGTCCTACAATGAGCAGTTCTTC.